In its sample, the clone carrying this T cell receptor (beta chain) was seen once. The data belong to a study of control samples from healthy donors and cancer patients. This CDR3 has 14 residues. The junction had 3 bases not matched to a gene; V was cut back by 2 bases and J by 4 bases. Looked up from germline, CDR1 is SGHRS and CDR2 is YFSETQ. TCRdb's copy holds only in-frame clones and misses some; the assay was immunoSEQ multiplex PCR. Altogether 150,000 to 200,000 clones are present, about 90% being singletons, with the ten largest covering approximately 4.9%. This sequence was found in a woman aged 30 to 39 in good health. The sequencing sample was made of blood. The chain carries TRBV5-1 and TRBJ1-1, with 9 bases matching TRBD1. The CDR3 sequence is CASSFGQGPTEAFF. DNA of the CDR3: TGCGCCAGCAGCTTTGGACAGGGGCCCACTGAAGCTTTCTTT. The entire variable domain, with the rest obtained from reference TRBV5-1 and TRBJ1-1, is as follows: KAGVTQTPRYLIKTRGQQVTLSCSPISGHRSVSWYQQTPGQGLQFLFEYFSETQRNKGNFPGRFSGRQFSNSRSEMNVSTLELGDSALYLCASSFGQGPTEAFFGQGTRLTVV.